This T cell receptor (beta chain) was observed in a study of T cell changes during pregnancy in multiple sclerosis (dated by TCRdb to between 2018 and 2021). Broadly, across the study: The study looked at changes in the T cell repertoire across pregnancy in women with multiple sclerosis.

As encoded in the germline V gene, CDR1 is MNHEY while CDR2 is SVGAGI. V loses 5 bases of germline sequence and J loses 4 bases, and the interval between the two ends is 16 bases. The CDR3 has 15 amino acids, counting the end cysteine and phenylalanine. Only the CDR3 DNA stays, 45 bases, in frame from base 1. Receptor libraries were prepared by the immunoSEQ multiplex PCR assay. What TCRdb holds here is the immuneACCESS table cut down to in-frame rearrangements. Part of the clones is not present; checked against another copy, under half of the missing clones reflect an unresolved V gene, and the others are unexplained. The table for this sample lists 35,000 to 45,000 clones; just over 90% of them were counted only once. Approximately 0.49% of the sample comes from the top ten. This clone was observed once. This clone's antigen is unknown. Base qualities are not at hand, and no much larger clone is one base apart.

The material was CD4+ T cells from peripheral blood mononuclear cells, obtained in the first trimester of pregnancy. Recombination joined TRBV6-5 with TRBJ2-3; a tentative D match to TRBD2 spans 7 bases. The receptor was derived from a female donor in good health, enrolled as a control in a pregnancy study. DNA sequence: TGTGCCAGCAGTCCTCGGGGGGCCCCAGCAGATACGCAGTATTTT. Its protein is CASSPRGAPADTQYF.